This TCR beta chain was found in a study of naive and memory T cell subsets. The study, taken as a whole, reports: Especially in CD8 cells, naive repertoires contained a few larger clonotypes, possibly CD45RA-re-expressing memory cells. Each distinct alpha or beta sequence counts as one clonotype.

This clonotype was seen a handful of times. Its antigen remains unknown. The beta constant-region primer was an equimolar mix of two oligonucleotides covering TRBC1 and TRBC2. Nested alpha and beta constant-region primers with the SP2 primer drove four PCR rounds on ligated cDNA. TCRdb reprocessed the UMI-ligation and nested PCR reads with MiXCR, giving one entry per CDR3 protein. Here the sample spans roughly 150,000 distinct CDR3 sequences, about 23% being singletons. The sequenced material came from naive CD4+ T cells from blood. The TCR sequence derives from a human donor in good health.

The CDR3, as DNA: TGTGCCAGCAGTTTATCGAGAGGATCAGGGACCAATCAGCCCCAGCATTTT. This translates into CASSLSRGSGTNQPQHF. This chain links TRBV27 with TRBJ1-5; possible D gene TRBD1, 5 bases. This CDR3 is built from 17 residues. V lost 0 bases to trimming and J lost 3 bases, with 15 bases between them. Germline V gives CDR1 MNHEY, CDR2 SMNVEV (reference sequence).